This T cell receptor (beta chain) was captured in a study of identical twins. cDNA molecules carried unique molecular identifiers, and template switching added a universal primer site. Via MiXCR, TCRdb re-called the 5' RACE reads, giving one row per CDR3 protein. This repertoire shows under 250,000 distinct CDR3 sequences, roughly 13% found once; its top ten account for 4%. CDR1 MNHEY and CDR2 SVGEGT come from the germline V gene. Between the trimmed V and J ends, which lost 5 bases and 3 bases, there was a span of 14 bases. The CDR3 consists of 16 residues. The data also belong to a second study, concerning yellow fever vaccine responses in identical twins.

The receptor was isolated from a woman aged 18-29 years in good health. The rearrangement links TRBV6-2 or TRBV6-3 to TRBJ2-6; D possibly matches TRBD1 or TRBD2 (5 bases each). The sample taken for sequencing was memory (CD45RO+) T cells sorted from blood. DNA of the CDR3: TGTGCCAGCAGTAGGGATCCGGGGCGTGGGGCCAACGTCCTGACTTTC. It is translated as CASSRDPGRGANVLTF.